This T cell receptor beta chain stems from a study of blood T cell repertoires in COVID-19. The authors' processing: Researchers report that nucleated cell counts were estimated from reference gene primer amplification. Measured with immunoSEQ multiplex PCR; TCRdb has only the in-frame clones, and not every one. V and J calls and clone size are copied from that table; D and trimming were computed from the DNA. The repertoire has hundreds of thousands of clones, more than 60% of them found once; the top ten carry 4%. The germline CDR1 and CDR2 sequences are SGHNT and YYREEE (reference sequence). Trimming removed 4 bases at V and 4 bases at J, with 12 bases between. The CDR3 consists of 14 residues.

Source material: peripheral blood. The sequence was obtained from a woman between 35 and 50 years old with active or convalescent COVID-19. The V call is TRBV5-4, the J call TRBJ2-1; tentatively, D is TRBD2 (7 bases). The CDR3 loop is CASSRGASYNEQFF. In DNA form, the CDR3 reads TGTGCCAGCAGCCGGGGGGCTTCTTACAATGAGCAGTTCTTC.